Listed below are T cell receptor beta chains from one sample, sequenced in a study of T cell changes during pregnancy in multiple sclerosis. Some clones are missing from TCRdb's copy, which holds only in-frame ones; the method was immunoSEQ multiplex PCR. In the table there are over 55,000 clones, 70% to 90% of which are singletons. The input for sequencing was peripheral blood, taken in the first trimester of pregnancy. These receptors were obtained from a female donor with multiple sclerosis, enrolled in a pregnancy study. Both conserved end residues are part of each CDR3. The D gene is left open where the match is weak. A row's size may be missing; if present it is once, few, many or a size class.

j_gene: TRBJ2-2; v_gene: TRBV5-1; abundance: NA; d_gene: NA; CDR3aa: CASSLEAYNTGELFF; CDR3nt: TGCGCCAGCAGCTTGGAAGCTTATAACACCGGGGAGCTGTTTTTT
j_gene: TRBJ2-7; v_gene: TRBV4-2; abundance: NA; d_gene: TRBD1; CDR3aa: CASSQAGGDSYEQYF; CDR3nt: TGTGCCAGCAGCCAAGCAGGGGGCGACTCCTACGAGCAGTACTTC
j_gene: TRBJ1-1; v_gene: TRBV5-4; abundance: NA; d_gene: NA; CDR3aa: CASSEQRNTEAFF; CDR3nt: TGTGCCAGCAGCGAACAGAGAAACACTGAAGCTTTCTTT
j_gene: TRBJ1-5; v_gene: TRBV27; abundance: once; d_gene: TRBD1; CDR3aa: CASRRQGDQPQHF; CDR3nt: TGTGCCAGCAGGAGACAGGGAGATCAGCCCCAGCATTTT
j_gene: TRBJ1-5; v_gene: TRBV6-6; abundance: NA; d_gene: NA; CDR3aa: CASSYRGNNQPQHF; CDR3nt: TGTGCCAGCAGTTACAGGGGGAACAATCAGCCCCAGCATTTT
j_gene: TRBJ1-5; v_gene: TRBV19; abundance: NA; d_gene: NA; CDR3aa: CASTTSGGDSNQPQHF; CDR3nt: TGTGCCAGTACCACCTCGGGGGGAGATAGCAATCAGCCCCAGCATTTT
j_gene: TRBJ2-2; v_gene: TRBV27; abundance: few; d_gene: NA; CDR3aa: CASSLFANTGELFF; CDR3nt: TGTGCCAGCAGTTTGTTCGCGAACACCGGGGAGCTGTTTTTT
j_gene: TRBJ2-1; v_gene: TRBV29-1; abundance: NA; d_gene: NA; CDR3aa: CSVVRGGGNEQFF; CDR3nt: TGCAGCGTTGTCAGGGGTGGGGGCAATGAGCAGTTCTTC
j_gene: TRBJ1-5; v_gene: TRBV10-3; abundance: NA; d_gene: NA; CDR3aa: CAIRSQGDSNQPQHF; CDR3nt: TGTGCCATCAGATCACAGGGAGATAGCAATCAGCCCCAGCATTTT
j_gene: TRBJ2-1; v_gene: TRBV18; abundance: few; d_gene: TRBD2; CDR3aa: CASSGLAGVFYNEQFF; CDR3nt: TGTGCCAGCTCAGGACTAGCGGGAGTTTTTTACAATGAGCAGTTCTTC
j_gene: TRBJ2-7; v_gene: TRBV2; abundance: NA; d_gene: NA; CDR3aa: CASSGESEQYF; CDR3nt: TGTGCCAGCAGTGGAGAGAGCGAGCAGTACTTC
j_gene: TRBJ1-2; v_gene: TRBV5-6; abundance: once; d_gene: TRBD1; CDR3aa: CASSLGSGGGYTF; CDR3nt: TGTGCCAGCAGCTTGGGGTCAGGGGGCGGCTACACCTTC
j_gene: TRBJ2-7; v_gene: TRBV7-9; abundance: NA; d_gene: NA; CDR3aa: CASSRGTSSEQYF; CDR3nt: TGTGCCAGCAGCCGAGGGACTTCTAGCGAGCAGTACTTC
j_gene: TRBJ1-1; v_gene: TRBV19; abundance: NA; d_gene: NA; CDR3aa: CASTLSLLNTEAFF; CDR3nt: TGTGCCAGTACTTTGAGCCTTCTGAACACTGAAGCTTTCTTT
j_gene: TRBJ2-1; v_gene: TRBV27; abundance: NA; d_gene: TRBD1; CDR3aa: CASSLLPGTGGNEQFF; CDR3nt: TGTGCCAGCAGTTTATTGCCCGGGACAGGGGGTAATGAGCAGTTCTTC
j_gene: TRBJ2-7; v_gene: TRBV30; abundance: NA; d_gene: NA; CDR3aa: CATSPGSASQYF; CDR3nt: TGTGCCACCTCACCAGGGTCCGCGAGTCAGTACTTC
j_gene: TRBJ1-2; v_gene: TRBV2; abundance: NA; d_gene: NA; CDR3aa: CASDWQNYGGYTF; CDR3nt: TGTGCCAGCGATTGGCAGAACTATGGTGGCTACACCTTC
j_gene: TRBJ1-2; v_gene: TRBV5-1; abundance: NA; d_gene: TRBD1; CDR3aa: CASSGRQGDTDGYTF; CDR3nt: TGCGCCAGCAGCGGAAGACAGGGGGACACTGATGGCTACACCTTC
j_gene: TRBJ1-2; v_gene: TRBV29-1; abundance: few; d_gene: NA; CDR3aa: CSVALNYGYTF; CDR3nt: TGCAGCGTTGCCCTTAACTATGGCTACACCTTC
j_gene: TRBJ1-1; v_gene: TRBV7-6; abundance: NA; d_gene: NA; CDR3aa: CASSQGGTEAFF; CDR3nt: TGTGCCAGCAGCCAAGGGGGCACTGAAGCTTTCTTT
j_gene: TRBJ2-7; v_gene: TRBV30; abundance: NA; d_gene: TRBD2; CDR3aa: CAWSPGGPYEQYF; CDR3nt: TGTGCCTGGAGCCCGGGAGGGCCCTACGAGCAGTACTTC
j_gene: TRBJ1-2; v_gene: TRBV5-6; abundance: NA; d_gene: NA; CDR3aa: CASSRPSGGYDYGYTF; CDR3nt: TGTGCCAGCAGCCGCCCGTCGGGGGGGTATGACTATGGCTACACCTTC
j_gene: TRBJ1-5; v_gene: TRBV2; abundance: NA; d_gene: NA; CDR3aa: CASSDTTGGGSQPQHF; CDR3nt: TGTGCCAGCAGCGATACGACGGGGGGCGGAAGTCAGCCCCAGCATTTT
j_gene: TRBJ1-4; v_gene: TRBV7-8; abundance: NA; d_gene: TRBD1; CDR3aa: CASSLGTGQDEKLFF; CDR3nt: TGTGCCAGCAGCCTGGGGACAGGGCAGGATGAAAAACTGTTTTTT
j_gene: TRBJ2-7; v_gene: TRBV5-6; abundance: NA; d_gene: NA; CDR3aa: CASSLAAYEQYF; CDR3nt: TGTGCCAGCAGCTTGGCGGCCTACGAGCAGTACTTC
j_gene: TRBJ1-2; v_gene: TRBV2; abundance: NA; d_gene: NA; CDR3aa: CASKQEGVRYGYTF; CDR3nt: TGTGCCAGCAAGCAGGAGGGTGTTAGGTATGGCTACACCTTC
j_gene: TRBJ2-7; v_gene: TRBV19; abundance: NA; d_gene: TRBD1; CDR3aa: CASSGQDLRHEQYF; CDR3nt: TGTGCCAGTAGTGGACAGGATCTCCGGCACGAGCAGTACTTC
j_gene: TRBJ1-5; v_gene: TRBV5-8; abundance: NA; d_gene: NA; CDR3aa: CASSLAVDSDSNQPQHF; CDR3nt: TGTGCCAGCAGCTTGGCGGTCGACAGCGACAGCAATCAGCCCCAGCATTTT
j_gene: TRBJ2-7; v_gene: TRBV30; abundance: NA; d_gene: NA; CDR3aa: CAWSQSGSYEQYF; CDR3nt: TGTGCCTGGAGTCAAAGCGGCTCCTACGAGCAGTACTTC
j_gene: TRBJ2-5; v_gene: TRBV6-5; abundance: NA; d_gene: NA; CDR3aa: CASSYAPPRSETQYF; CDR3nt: TGTGCCAGCAGTTACGCCCCCCCGCGGTCGGAGACCCAGTACTTC
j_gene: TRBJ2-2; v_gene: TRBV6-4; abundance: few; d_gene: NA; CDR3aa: CASSVESHGELFF; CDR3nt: TGTGCCAGCAGTGTGGAGTCCCACGGGGAGCTGTTTTTT
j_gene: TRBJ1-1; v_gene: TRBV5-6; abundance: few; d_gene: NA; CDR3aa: CASSLEPTDKAFF; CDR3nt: TGTGCCAGCAGCTTGGAGCCGACGGACAAAGCTTTCTTT
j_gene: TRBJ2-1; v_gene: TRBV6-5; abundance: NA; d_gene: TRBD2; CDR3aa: CASSYSGGYNEQFF; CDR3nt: TGTGCCAGCAGTTACTCGGGAGGGTACAATGAGCAGTTCTTC